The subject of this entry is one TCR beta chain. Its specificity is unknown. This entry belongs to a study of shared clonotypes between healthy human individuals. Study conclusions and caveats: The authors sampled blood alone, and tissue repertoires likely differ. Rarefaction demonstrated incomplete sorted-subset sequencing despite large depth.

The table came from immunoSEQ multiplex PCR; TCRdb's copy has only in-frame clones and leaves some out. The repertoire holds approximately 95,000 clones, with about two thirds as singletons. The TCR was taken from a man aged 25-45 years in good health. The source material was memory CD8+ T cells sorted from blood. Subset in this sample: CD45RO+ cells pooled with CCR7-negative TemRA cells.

The CDR3 DNA follows: TGTGCCAGCAGCTTGAACAGAGAAGCTTTCTTT. Translating gives CASSLNREAFF. This sequence joins TRBV7-6 and TRBJ1-1; D gene uncertain. Trimming removed 3 bases at V and 8 bases at J, with 7 bases between. Looked up from germline, CDR1 is SGHVS and CDR2 is FNYEAQ. The CDR3 runs to 11 residues.